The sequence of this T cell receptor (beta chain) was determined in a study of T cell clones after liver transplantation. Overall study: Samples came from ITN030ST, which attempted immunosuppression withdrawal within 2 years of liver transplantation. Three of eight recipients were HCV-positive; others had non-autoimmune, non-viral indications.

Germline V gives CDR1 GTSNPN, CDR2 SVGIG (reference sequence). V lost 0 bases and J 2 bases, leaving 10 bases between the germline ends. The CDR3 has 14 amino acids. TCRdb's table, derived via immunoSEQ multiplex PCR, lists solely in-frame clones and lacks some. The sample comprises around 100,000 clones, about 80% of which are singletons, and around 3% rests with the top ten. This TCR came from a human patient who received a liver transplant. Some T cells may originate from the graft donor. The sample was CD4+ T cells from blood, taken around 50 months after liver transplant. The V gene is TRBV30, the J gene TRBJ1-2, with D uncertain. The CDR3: CAWSVLTGNYGYTF. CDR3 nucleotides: TGTGCCTGGAGTGTACTGACGGGGAACTATGGCTACACCTTC.